This T cell receptor beta chain was found in a study of sequential checkpoint blockade in melanoma. Across the whole study: Patients were randomized 1:1 to nivolumab-then-ipilimumab or ipilimumab-then-nivolumab first-line.

Germline lookup yields CDR1 SGHNT and CDR2 YYREEE (reference sequence). The CDR3 extends over 14 amino acids. Trimming took 4 bases from V and 4 from J; bases not matched to a gene: 5. TCRdb's copy holds only in-frame clones and misses some; the assay was immunoSEQ multiplex PCR. The table has roughly 23,000 clones, roughly 70% seen once. Treatment: randomized to nivolumab then ipilimumab (arm A) or the reverse (arm B). None of the patients previously received DNA-damaging chemotherapy. Live CD3+CD8+ CD19− CD56− cells were sorted from PBMCs. This clone showed up just a few times. The V call is TRBV5-4, the J call TRBJ1-2; 9 bases align to TRBD1. This receptor was taken from a human donor with melanoma. The specimen comprised CD8+ T cells sorted from blood (inferred from file names), sampled from a patient given nivolumab and ipilimumab in sequence. For the CDR3, the DNA is TGTGCCAGCAGCCCGGGACAGGGCCTCTATGGCTACACCTTC. It specifies CASSPGQGLYGYTF.